The rows below give T cell receptor beta chains drawn from one sample of a study of neurological immune-mediated disorders. A single record per CDR3 protein comes from TCRdb applying MiXCR to the 5' RACE reads. The table shows 57,000 or so distinct CDR3 sequences, with around a tenth occurring only once. Input material: PBMCs. These receptors were taken from a young man in good health. The CDR3 runs from the conserved cysteine through the conserved F or W. D genes are given only for firm matches. Clone sizes are given selectively: once, few, many, or a class where the clone is expanded.

many,TRBJ2-1,TRBV3-1,TRBD1,CASSQVFRGQQFF,TGTGCCAGCAGCCAAGTTTTCAGGGGGCAGCAGTTCTTC
many,TRBJ2-7,TRBV10-3,-,CAISESGQGFYEQYF,TGTGCCATCAGTGAGTCGGGGCAGGGTTTCTACGAGCAGTACTTC
many,TRBJ2-7,TRBV14,-,CASSPRGGGLYEQYF,TGTGCCAGCAGCCCCCGAGGGGGGGGCTTATACGAGCAGTACTTC
-,TRBJ2-5,TRBV27,TRBD1,CASSPKTGGPQETQYF,TGTGCCAGCAGTCCCAAAACAGGGGGCCCCCAAGAGACCCAGTACTTC
-,TRBJ2-5,TRBV21-1,-,CASNRFSWSRRTQYF,TGTGCCAGCAACCGATTTAGTTGGAGCAGACGGACCCAGTACTTC
many,TRBJ2-7,TRBV15,TRBD2,CATSRDQTRSRRELGEQYF,TGTGCCACCAGCAGAGATCAGACCCGATCCCGGCGGGAGCTCGGCGAGCAGTACTTC
few,TRBJ2-3,TRBV28,TRBD2,CASSFPGTSGAADTQYF,TGTGCCAGCAGTTTCCCCGGGACTAGCGGGGCGGCAGATACGCAGTATTTT
many,TRBJ2-2,TRBV28,-,CASSLHKLGSTNTGELFF,TGTGCCAGCAGTTTACATAAGCTGGGCAGTACGAACACCGGGGAGCTGTTTTTT
many,TRBJ2-1,TRBV20-1,-,CSGRLTSYNEQFF,TGCAGTGGTCGCTTGACGTCCTACAATGAGCAGTTCTTC
many,TRBJ1-2,TRBV3-1,TRBD1,CASSQGTGPVGRGYTF,TGTGCCAGCAGCCAAGGGACAGGGCCCGTAGGAAGGGGCTACACCTTC
medium-sized,TRBJ1-1,TRBV10-2,TRBD1,CASSRGENTEAFF,TGCGCCAGCAGCAGGGGGGAGAACACTGAAGCTTTCTTT
many,TRBJ2-7,TRBV9,-,CASSAGHISYEQYF,TGTGCCAGCAGCGCGGGACACATATCCTACGAGCAGTACTTC
few,TRBJ2-1,TRBV6-6,-,CASSYLEPKGMGEQFF,TGTGCCAGCAGTTACTTAGAGCCAAAGGGGATGGGTGAGCAGTTCTTC
many,TRBJ2-4,TRBV28,-,CASSLRPFPETIQYF,TGTGCCAGCAGTTTACGGCCTTTCCCCGAAACCATTCAGTACTTC
many,TRBJ2-5,TRBV7-8,-,CASSWEETQYF,TGTGCCAGCAGCTGGGAAGAGACCCAGTACTTC
many,TRBJ1-2,TRBV5-1,-,CASSLMAGALDGYTF,TGCGCCAGCAGCTTGATGGCAGGGGCCTTAGATGGCTACACCTTC
many,TRBJ2-3,TRBV20-1,-,CSARDTRTDTQYF,TGCAGTGCTAGAGATACCCGCACAGATACGCAGTATTTT
once,TRBJ1-4,TRBV20-1,-,CSARDLRPEGEKLFF,TGCAGTGCTAGAGATCTCCGGCCAGAAGGGGAAAAACTGTTTTTT
many,TRBJ2-7,TRBV5-1,-,CASSLVDGYEQYF,TGCGCCAGCAGCTTGGTGGACGGCTACGAGCAGTACTTC
many,TRBJ1-5,TRBV20-1,-,CSASGALKGGQPQHF,TGCAGTGCTAGCGGGGCCCTCAAGGGCGGTCAGCCCCAGCATTTT
many,TRBJ2-7,TRBV7-9,-,CASSSTASYEQYF,TGTGCCAGCAGCTCGACGGCGTCCTACGAGCAGTACTTC
few,TRBJ2-2,TRBV30,TRBD2,CAWSGGLAGEYTGELFF,TGTGCCTGGAGTGGGGGACTAGCGGGAGAGTACACCGGGGAGCTGTTTTTT
many,TRBJ2-7,TRBV29-1,-,CSVVDGRTYEQYF,TGCAGCGTTGTCGATGGCAGAACCTACGAGCAGTACTTC
-,TRBJ2-1,TRBV29-1,TRBD2,CSVDVGLAGFDEQFF,TGCAGCGTTGACGTGGGACTAGCGGGATTCGATGAGCAGTTCTTC
few,TRBJ2-1,TRBV6-5,TRBD2,CASSSGTSGIHNEQFF,TGTGCCAGCAGTTCCGGGACTAGCGGGATCCACAATGAGCAGTTCTTC
many,TRBJ2-1,TRBV2,-,CASSGYSEQFF,TGTGCCAGCAGTGGTTATAGTGAGCAGTTCTTC
-,TRBJ1-1,TRBV12-3/TRBV12-4,TRBD1,CASTETGGYTEAFF,TGTGCCAGCACCGAGACAGGGGGCTACACTGAAGCTTTCTTT
-,TRBJ2-7,TRBV27,TRBD2,CASSFGGRVWEQNF,TGTGCCAGTAGTTTTGGTGGGAGGGTGTGGGAGCAGAACTTC
-,TRBJ2-7,TRBV7-9,TRBD1,CASSPGTDPYEQYF,TGTGCCAGCAGCCCCGGGACAGATCCCTACGAGCAGTACTTC
many,TRBJ2-1,TRBV10-3,-,CAISAGSVTYNEQFF,TGTGCCATCAGTGCGGGGTCGGTAACCTACAATGAGCAGTTCTTC
many,TRBJ2-1,TRBV7-2,TRBD2,CASSRLAGGYNEQFF,TGTGCCAGCAGTCGACTAGCGGGAGGGTACAATGAGCAGTTCTTC
many,TRBJ2-7,TRBV6-1,-,CASSEGTGPTYEQYF,TGTGCCAGCAGTGAAGGGACGGGCCCCACCTACGAGCAGTACTTC
many,TRBJ1-6,TRBV6-6,TRBD1,CASSDTGGNSPLHF,TGTGCCAGCAGTGACACAGGGGGTAATTCACCCCTCCACTTT
many,TRBJ1-1,TRBV9,-,CASSVGGEENTEAFF,TGTGCCAGCAGCGTAGGGGGGGAGGAGAACACTGAAGCTTTCTTT
many,TRBJ2-1,TRBV20-1,TRBD2,CSALPIAGGSYNEQFF,TGCAGTGCTCTACCCATAGCGGGAGGCTCCTACAATGAGCAGTTCTTC
many,TRBJ1-1,TRBV20-1,-,CSARGPPNTEAFF,TGCAGTGCTAGGGGGCCGCCGAACACTGAAGCTTTCTTT
-,TRBJ1-6,TRBV2,-,CASSERNSPLHF,TGTGCCAGCAGTGAACGGAATTCACCCCTCCACTTT
many,TRBJ2-1,TRBV7-3,-,CASSADGTYNEQFF,TGTGCCAGCAGCGCCGACGGGACTTACAATGAGCAGTTCTTC
many,TRBJ2-7,TRBV7-8,TRBD2,CASSLLTSGRLSEQYF,TGTGCCAGCAGCTTGCTGACTAGCGGGAGACTCTCCGAGCAGTACTTC
-,TRBJ2-2,TRBV2,TRBD2,CASSVGLAETGELFF,TGTGCCAGCAGTGTTGGTCTAGCGGAAACCGGGGAGCTGTTTTTT
many,TRBJ2-7,TRBV7-3,TRBD2,CASSNSGISEQYF,TGTGCCAGCAGCAATAGCGGGATCTCCGAGCAGTACTTC
many,TRBJ1-5,TRBV5-1,-,CASSLTSNQPQHF,TGCGCCAGCAGCTTGACAAGCAATCAGCCCCAGCATTTT
many,TRBJ2-7,TRBV29-1,-,CSVTNSGAYEQYF,TGCAGCGTAACGAACAGTGGGGCCTACGAGCAGTACTTC